The present T cell receptor (beta chain) was sequenced within a study of tumor-infiltrating lymphocytes in oesophageal squamous cell carcinoma. This clonotype has only a few counts. The CDR3 runs to 15 residues. V lost 3 bases, J lost 3 bases, and 16 bases lay in between. Germline loops: CDR1 SGHKS, CDR2 YYEKEE (reference sequence). TCRdb itself ran the PCR reads through MiXCR, one entry per CDR3 protein. This sample has over 8,500 distinct CDR3 sequences, with 52% found just once. Material for sequencing was esophageal tumor tissue. This chain uses TRBV5-5 with TRBJ2-7; TRBD1 is a possible D gene (5 bases). The source of this sequence is a female donor with esophageal squamous cell carcinoma. The CDR3 DNA reads as TGTGCCAGCAGCTACGGCCAGGGCGGATACTACGAGCAGTACTTC. It yields the protein CASSYGQGGYYEQYF. The whole variable domain, remainder taken from reference TRBV5-5 and TRBJ2-7, is DAGVTQSPTHLIKTRGQQVTLRCSPISGHKSVSWYQQVLGQGPQFIFQYYEKEERGRGNFPDRFSARQFPNYSSELNVNALLLGDSALYLCASSYGQGGYYEQYFGPGTRLTVT.